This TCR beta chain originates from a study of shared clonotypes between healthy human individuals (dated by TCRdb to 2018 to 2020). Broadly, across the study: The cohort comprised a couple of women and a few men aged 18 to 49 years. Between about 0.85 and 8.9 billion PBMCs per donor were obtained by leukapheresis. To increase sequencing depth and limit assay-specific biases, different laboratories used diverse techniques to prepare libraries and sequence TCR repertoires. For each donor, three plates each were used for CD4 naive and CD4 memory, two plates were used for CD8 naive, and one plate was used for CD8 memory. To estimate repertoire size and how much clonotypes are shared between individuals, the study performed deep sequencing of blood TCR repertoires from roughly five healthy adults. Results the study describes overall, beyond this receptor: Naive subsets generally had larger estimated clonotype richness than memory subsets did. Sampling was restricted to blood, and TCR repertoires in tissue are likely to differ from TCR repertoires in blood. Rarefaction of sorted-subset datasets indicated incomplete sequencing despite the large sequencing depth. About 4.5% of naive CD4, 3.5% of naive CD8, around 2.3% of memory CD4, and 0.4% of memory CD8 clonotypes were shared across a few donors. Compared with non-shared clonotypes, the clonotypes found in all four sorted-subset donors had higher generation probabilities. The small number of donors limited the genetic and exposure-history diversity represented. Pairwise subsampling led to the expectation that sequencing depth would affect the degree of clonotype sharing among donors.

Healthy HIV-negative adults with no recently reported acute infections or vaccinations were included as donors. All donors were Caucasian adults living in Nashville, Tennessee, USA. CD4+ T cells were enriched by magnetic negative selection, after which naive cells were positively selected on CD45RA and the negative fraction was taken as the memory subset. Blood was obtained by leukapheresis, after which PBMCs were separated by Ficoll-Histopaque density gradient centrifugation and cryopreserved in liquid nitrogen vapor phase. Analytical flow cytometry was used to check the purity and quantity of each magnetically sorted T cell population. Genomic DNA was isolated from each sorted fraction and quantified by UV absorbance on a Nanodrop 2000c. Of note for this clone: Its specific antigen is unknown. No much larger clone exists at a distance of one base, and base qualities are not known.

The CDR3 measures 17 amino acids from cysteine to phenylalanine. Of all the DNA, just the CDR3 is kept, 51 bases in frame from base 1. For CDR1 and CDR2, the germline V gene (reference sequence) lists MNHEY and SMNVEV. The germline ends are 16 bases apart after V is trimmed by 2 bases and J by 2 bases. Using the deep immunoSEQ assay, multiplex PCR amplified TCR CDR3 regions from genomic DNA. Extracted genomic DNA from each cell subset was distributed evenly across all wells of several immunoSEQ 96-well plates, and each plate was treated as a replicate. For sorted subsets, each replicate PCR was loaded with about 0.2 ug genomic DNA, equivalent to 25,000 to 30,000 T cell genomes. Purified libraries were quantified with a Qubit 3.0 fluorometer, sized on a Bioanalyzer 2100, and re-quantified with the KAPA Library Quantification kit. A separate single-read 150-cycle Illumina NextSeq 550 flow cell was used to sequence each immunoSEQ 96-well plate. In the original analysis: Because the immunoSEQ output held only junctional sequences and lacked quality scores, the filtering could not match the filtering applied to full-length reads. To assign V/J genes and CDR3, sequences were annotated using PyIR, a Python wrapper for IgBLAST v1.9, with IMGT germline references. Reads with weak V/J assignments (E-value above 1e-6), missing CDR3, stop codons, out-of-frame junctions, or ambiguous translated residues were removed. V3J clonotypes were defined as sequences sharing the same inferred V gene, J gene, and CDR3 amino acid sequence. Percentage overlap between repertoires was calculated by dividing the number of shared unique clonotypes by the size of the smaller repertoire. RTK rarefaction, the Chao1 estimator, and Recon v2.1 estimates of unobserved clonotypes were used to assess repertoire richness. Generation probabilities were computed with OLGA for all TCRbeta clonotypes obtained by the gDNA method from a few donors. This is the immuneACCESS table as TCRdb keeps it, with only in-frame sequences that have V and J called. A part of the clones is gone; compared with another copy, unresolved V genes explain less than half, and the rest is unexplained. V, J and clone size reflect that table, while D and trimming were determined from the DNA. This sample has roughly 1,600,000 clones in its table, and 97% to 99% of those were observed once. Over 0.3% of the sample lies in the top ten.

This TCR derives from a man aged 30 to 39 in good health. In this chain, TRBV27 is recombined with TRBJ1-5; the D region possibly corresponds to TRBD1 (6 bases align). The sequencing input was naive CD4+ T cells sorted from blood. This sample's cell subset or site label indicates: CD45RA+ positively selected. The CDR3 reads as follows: CASSLRVEGGGNQPQHF. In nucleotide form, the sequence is TGTGCCAGCAGTTTACGGGTCGAGGGGGGAGGCAATCAGCCCCAGCATTTT.